Below, one T cell receptor (beta chain) is given with its context. The antigen is undetermined. This PCR relied on a set of 60 Vbeta primers and 13 Jbeta primers. As originally analysed: An analysis that came later counted 80 million or so unique TCR beta chains, approximately 9.9 million shared. Clones were sequenced by immunoSEQ multiplex PCR, and TCRdb holds only the in-frame ones, with some missing. Clone size and V and J calls were adopted from that table, with D and trimming inferred from the DNA. Of around 150,000 clones in the sample, approximately 80% were seen once. This sample was included in a study of cytomegalovirus exposure and HLA in healthy donors. Study results and caveats: Previous analysis showed most TCR beta V segments were productive about 87% or about 30% of the time.

Material: PBMCs. The receptor's source is a woman aged 40 to 50 in good health and CMV-seronegative.

CDR3 DNA: TGTGCCAGCAGCCCCCGACAGGGCCCCATAGGAGAGACCCAGTACTTC. It encodes CASSPRQGPIGETQYF. The chain recombines TRBV13 with TRBJ2-5; 7 bases map to TRBD1. CDR1 and CDR2 (germline): PRHDT, FYEKMQ (reference sequence). Germline trimming cut 5 bases from V and 4 bases from J; bases unmatched to any gene: 13. The CDR3 contains 16 residues. Combining the CDR3 with reference TRBV13 and TRBJ2-5 gives the whole variable domain AAGVIQSPRHLIKEKRETATLKCYPIPRHDTVYWYQQGPGQDPQFLISFYEKMQSDKGSIPDRFSAQQFSDYHSELNMSSLELGDSALYFCASSPRQGPIGETQYFGPGTRLLVL.